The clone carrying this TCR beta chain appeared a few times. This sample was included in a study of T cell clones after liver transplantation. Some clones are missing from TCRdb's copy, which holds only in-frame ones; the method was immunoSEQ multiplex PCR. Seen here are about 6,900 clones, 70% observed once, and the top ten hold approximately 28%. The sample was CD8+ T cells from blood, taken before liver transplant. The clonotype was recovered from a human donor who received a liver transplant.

The CDR3 nucleotides are TGCAGCGTTGTTGACCGTCGGACTAGCAGCGATGAGCAGTTCTTC. Amino acids: CSVVDRRTSSDEQFF. The J gene is TRBJ2-1, the V gene TRBV29-1, with TRBD2 matching 8 bases. Trimming removed 4 bases from V and 8 bases from J; junction bases left unmatched: 13. The CDR3 consists of 15 residues. Germline lookup yields CDR1 SQVTM and CDR2 ANQGSEA.